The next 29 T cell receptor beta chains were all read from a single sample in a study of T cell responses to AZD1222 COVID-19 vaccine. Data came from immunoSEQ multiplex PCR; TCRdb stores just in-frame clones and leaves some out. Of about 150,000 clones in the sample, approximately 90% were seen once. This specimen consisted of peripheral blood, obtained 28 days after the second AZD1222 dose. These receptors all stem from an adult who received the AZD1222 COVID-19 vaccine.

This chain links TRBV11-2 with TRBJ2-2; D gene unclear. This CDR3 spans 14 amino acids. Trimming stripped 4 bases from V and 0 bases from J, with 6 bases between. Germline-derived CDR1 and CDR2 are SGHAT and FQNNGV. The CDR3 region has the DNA TGTGCCAGCAGCTCGTACGCGAACACCGGGGAGCTGTTTTTT. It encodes CASSSYANTGELFF.

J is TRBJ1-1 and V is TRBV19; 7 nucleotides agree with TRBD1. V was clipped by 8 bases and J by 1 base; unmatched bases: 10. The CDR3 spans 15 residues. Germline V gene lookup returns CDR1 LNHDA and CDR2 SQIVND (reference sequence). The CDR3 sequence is CASEGPTGKNTEAFF. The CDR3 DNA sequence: TGTGCCAGTGAGGGGCCGACAGGGAAGAACACTGAAGCTTTCTTT.

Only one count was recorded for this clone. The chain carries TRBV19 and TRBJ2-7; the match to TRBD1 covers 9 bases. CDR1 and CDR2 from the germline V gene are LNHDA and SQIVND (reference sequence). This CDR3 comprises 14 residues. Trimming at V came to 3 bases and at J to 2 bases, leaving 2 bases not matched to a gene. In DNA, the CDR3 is TGTGCCAGTAGTATCGGGACAGGGCCCTACGAGCAGTACTTC. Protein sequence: CASSIGTGPYEQYF. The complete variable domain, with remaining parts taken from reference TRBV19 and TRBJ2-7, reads DGGITQSPKYLFRKEGQNVTLSCEQNLNHDAMYWYRQDPGQGLRLIYYSQIVNDFQKGDIAEGYSVSREKKESFPLTVTSAQKNPTAFYLCASSIGTGPYEQYFGPGTRLTVT.

The CDR3 reads CASSQTGGSGYEQYF. As DNA, the CDR3 is TGTGCCAGCAGTCAAACAGGGGGCAGTGGGTACGAGCAGTACTTC. The V call is TRBV27, the J call TRBJ2-7; 9 bases fit TRBD1. CDR1 and CDR2 (germline): MNHEY, SMNVEV (reference sequence). The V gene end was trimmed by 5 bases and the J gene end by 4 bases; junction bases not matched to a gene: 9. This CDR3 comprises 15 residues.

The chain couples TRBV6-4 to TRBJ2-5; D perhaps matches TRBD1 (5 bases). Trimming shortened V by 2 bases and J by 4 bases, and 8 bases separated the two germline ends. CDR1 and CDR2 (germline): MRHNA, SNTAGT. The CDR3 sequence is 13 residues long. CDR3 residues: CASSDGQGETQYF. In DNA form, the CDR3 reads TGTGCCAGCAGTGACGGTCAGGGAGAGACCCAGTACTTC.

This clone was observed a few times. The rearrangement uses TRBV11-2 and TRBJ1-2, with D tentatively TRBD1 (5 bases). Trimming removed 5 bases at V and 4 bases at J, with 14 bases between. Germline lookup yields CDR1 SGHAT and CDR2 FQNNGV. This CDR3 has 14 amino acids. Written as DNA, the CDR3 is TGTGCCAGCAGCCATTCCGACAGAGGCTATGGCTACACCTTC. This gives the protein CASSHSDRGYGYTF.

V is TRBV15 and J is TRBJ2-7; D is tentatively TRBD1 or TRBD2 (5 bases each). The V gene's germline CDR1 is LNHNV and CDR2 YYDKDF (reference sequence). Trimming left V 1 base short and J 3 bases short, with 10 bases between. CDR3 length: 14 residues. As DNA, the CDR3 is TGTGCCACCAGCAGAGGAGGGGACGGCTACGAGCAGTACTTC. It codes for CATSRGGDGYEQYF.

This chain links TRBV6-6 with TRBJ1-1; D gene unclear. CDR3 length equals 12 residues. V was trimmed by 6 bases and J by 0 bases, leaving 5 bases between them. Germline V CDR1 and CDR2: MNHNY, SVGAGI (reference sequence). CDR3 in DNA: TGTGCCAGCAGGAGGGTGAACACTGAAGCTTTCTTT. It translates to CASRRVNTEAFF.

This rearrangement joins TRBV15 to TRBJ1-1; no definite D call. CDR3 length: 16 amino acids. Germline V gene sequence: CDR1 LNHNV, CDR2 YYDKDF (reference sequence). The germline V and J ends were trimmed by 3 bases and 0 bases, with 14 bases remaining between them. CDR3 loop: CATSSPSSAMNTEAFF. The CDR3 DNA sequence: TGTGCCACCAGCAGTCCCTCAAGTGCAATGAACACTGAAGCTTTCTTT.

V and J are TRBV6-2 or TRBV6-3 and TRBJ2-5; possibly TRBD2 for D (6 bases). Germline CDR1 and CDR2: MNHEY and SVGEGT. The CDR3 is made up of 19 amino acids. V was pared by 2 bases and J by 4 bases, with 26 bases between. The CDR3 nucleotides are TGTGCCAGCAGTTACCCCGGCCTCCGCACGGGGGACCGAATAGAGACCCAGTACTTC. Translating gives CASSYPGLRTGDRIETQYF.

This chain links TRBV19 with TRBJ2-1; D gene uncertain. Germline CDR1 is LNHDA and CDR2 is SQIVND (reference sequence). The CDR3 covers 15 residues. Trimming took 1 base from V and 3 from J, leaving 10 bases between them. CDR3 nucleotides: TGTGCCAGTAGTATAGCATACCGGTACTACAATGAGCAGTTCTTC. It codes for CASSIAYRYYNEQFF.

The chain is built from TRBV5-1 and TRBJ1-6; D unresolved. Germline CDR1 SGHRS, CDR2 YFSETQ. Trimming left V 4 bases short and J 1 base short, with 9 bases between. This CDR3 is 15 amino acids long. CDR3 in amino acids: CASSPSGSYNSPLHF. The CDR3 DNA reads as TGCGCCAGCAGCCCCTCGGGTTCCTATAATTCACCCCTCCACTTT.

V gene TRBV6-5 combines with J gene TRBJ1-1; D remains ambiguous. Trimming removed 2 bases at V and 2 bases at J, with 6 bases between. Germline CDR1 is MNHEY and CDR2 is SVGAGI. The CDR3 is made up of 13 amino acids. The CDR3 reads CASSYGTNTEAFF. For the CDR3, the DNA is TGTGCCAGCAGTTACGGCACAAACACTGAAGCTTTCTTT.

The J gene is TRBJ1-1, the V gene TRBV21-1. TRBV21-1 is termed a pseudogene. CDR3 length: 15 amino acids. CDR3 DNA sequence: TGTGCCAGCAGCAACGGTTACCGGGGGGACACTGAAGCTTTCTTT. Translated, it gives CASSNGYRGDTEAFF.

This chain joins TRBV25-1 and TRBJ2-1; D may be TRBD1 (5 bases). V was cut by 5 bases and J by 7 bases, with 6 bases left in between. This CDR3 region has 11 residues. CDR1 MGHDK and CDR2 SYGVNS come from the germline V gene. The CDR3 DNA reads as TGTGCCAGCAGTCCAGGGAATGAGCAGTTCTTC. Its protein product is CASSPGNEQFF.

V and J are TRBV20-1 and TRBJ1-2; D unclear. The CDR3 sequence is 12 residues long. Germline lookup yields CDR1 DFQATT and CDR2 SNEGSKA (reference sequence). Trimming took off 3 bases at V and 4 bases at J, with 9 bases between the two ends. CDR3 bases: TGCAGTGCTAGTGGTCAGTTCTATGGCTACACCTTC. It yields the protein CSASGQFYGYTF.

CDR3 coding DNA: TGTGCCAGCAGTTTAACCCCAGGGGCGATTGAAAAACTGTTTTTT. Its translation is CASSLTPGAIEKLFF. The chain couples TRBV28 to TRBJ1-4; D perhaps matches TRBD1 (6 bases). From germline, CDR1 is MDHEN and CDR2 SYDVKM. V was shortened by 2 bases and J by 7 bases, with 14 bases between the two germline ends. There are 15 residues in the CDR3.

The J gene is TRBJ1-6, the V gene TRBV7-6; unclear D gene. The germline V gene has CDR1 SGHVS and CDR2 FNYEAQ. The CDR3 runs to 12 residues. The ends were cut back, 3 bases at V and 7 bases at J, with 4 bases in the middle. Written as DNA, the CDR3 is TGTGCCAGCAGCTTCCAGAATTCACCCCTCCACTTT. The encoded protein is CASSFQNSPLHF.

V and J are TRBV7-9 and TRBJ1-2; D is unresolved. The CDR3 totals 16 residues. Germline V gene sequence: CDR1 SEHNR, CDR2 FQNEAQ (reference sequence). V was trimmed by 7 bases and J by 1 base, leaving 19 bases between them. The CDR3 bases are TGTGCCAGCACCCCGAGCGGGAGGGAATATAACTATGGCTACACCTTC. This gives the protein CASTPSGREYNYGYTF.

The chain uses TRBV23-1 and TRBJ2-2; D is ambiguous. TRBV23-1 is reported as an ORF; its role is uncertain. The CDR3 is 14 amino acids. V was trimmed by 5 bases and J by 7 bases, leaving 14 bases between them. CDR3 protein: CASSGIVGGGELFF. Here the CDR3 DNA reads TGCGCCAGCAGTGGAATCGTAGGTGGCGGGGAGCTGTTTTTT.

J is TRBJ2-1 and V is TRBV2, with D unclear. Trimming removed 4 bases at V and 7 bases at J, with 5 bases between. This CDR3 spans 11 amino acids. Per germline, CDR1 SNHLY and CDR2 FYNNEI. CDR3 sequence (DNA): TGTGCCAGCAGTGTTGGAAATGAGCAGTTCTTC. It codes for CASSVGNEQFF.

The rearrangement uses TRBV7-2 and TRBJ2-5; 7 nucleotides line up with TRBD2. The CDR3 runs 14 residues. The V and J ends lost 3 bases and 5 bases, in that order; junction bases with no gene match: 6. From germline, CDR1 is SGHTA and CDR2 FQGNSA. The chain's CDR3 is CASSFGFGRETQYF. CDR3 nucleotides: TGTGCCAGCAGCTTCGGGTTCGGGAGGGAGACCCAGTACTTC.

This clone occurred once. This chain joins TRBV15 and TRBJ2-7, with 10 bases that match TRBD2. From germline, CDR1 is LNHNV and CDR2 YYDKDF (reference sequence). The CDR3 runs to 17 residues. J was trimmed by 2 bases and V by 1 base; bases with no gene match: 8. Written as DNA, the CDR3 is TGTGCCACCAGCAGAGCCCTTGGACTAGCGGACGCCTACGAGCAGTACTTC. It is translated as CATSRALGLADAYEQYF. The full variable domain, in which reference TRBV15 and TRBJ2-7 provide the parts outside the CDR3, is DAMVIQNPRYQVTQFGKPVTLSCSQTLNHNVMYWYQQKSSQAPKLLFHYYDKDFNNEADTPDNFQSRRPNTSFCFLDIRSPGLGDTAMYLCATSRALGLADAYEQYFGPGTRLTVT.

The DNA of the CDR3 is TGCGCCAGCAGCCCTACCCTAGCGGGGGGTCACGGTTCCTACGAGCAGTACTTC. Translation: CASSPTLAGGHGSYEQYF. This chain links TRBV5-1 with TRBJ2-7; 11 nucleotides match TRBD2. This CDR3 is built from 18 residues. Germline loops: CDR1 SGHRS, CDR2 YFSETQ. V lost 4 bases, J lost 1 base, and 13 bases stayed unmatched.

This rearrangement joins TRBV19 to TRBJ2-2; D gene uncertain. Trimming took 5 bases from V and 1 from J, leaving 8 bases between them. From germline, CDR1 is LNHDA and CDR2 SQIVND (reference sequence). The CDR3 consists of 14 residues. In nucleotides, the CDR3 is TGTGCCAGTAGTGGCCACTGGAACACCGGGGAGCTGTTTTTT. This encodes CASSGHWNTGELFF.

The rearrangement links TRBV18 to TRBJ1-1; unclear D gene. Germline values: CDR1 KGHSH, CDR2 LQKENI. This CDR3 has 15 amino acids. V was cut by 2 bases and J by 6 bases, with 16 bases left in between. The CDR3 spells CASSPLDPHLAEAFF. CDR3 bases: TGTGCCAGCTCACCATTGGATCCCCATTTGGCTGAAGCTTTCTTT.

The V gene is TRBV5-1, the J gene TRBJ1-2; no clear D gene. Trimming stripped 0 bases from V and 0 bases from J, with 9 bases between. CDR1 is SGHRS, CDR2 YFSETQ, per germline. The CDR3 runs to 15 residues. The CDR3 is CASSLETPANYGYTF. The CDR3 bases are TGCGCCAGCAGCTTGGAGACACCGGCTAACTATGGCTACACCTTC.

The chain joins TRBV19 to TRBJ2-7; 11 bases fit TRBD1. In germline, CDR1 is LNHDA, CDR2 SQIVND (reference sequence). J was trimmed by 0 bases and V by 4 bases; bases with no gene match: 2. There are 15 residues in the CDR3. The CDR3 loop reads CASSRGTGGSYEQYF. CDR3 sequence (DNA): TGTGCCAGTAGTAGAGGGACAGGGGGCTCCTACGAGCAGTACTTC.

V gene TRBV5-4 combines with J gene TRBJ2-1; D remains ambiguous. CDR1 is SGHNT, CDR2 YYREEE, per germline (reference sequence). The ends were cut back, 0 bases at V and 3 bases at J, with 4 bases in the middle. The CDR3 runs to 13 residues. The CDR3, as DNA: TGTGCCAGCAGCTTGGACGACTACAATGAGCAGTTCTTC. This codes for CASSLDDYNEQFF.